Below, 13 T cell receptor beta chains from the same sample are listed, as sequenced in a study of response to subunit inactivated influenza vaccine. TCRdb reprocessed the RT-PCR reads with MiXCR, giving one entry per CDR3 protein. The repertoire includes hundreds of thousands of distinct CDR3 sequences, about 25% of them detected once, and around 2% sits in the top ten. The specimen was CD4+ T cells sorted from PBMCs, collected roughly 5 days after vaccination. The origin of the receptors is a man aged 45-60 years who received an inactivated influenza vaccine.

The chain is built from TRBV14 and TRBJ1-2; TRBD1 is a possible D gene (5 bases). CDR1 is SGHDN and CDR2 is FVKESK in the germline V gene. Trimming stripped 1 base from V and 8 bases from J, with 26 bases between. The length of the CDR3 is 18 residues. The CDR3, as DNA: TGTGCCAGCAGCCAAGTCTGGGCCAGGGATGGGGCCTATCTGGGCTACACCTTC. It is translated as CASSQVWARDGAYLGYTF.

This chain joins TRBV28 and TRBJ1-4; D not certain. CDR1 and CDR2 from the germline V gene are MDHEN and SYDVKM. The CDR3 totals 13 residues. The ends were cut back, 2 bases at V and 3 bases at J, with 4 bases in the middle. CDR3 in amino acids: CASSLDPNEKLFF. Here the CDR3 DNA reads TGTGCCAGCAGTTTAGATCCTAATGAAAAACTGTTTTTT. The variable domain in full, completed from reference TRBV28 and TRBJ1-4, reads DVKVTQSSRYLVKRTGEKVFLECVQDMDHENMFWYRQDPGLGLRLIYFSYDVKMKEKGDIPEGYSVSREKKERFSLILESASTNQTSMYLCASSLDPNEKLFFGSGTQLSVL.

The gene calls are TRBV20-1 and TRBJ1-1; no clear D. Germline CDR1 reads DFQATT; CDR2 reads SNEGSKA (reference sequence). The CDR3 is 15 amino acids. The V and J ends lost 5 bases and 0 bases respectively, with 16 bases between them. The CDR3 reads CSADDPAVMNTEAFF. The CDR3 DNA sequence: TGCAGTGCTGACGACCCCGCGGTGATGAACACTGAAGCTTTCTTT.

Many counts were recorded for this clonotype. The chain has TRBV6-2 or TRBV6-3 and TRBJ1-1; D gene unclear. This CDR3 comprises 13 residues. V dropped 7 bases and J dropped 1 base, with 10 bases sitting between them. Germline CDR1 reads MNHEY; CDR2 reads SVGEGT. The CDR3 bases are TGTGCCAGCACCCCCCGAGGGAACACTGAAGCTTTCTTT. It specifies CASTPRGNTEAFF.

The chain links TRBV7-2 to TRBJ2-1; the D gene is possibly TRBD2 (6 bases). Trimming took off 1 base at V and 9 bases at J, with 16 bases between the two ends. This CDR3 is 15 amino acids long. Germline V gene data show CDR1 as SGHTA and CDR2 as FQGNSA. CDR3 loop: CASSLEGGAISEQFF. The CDR3 nucleotides are TGTGCCAGCAGCTTAGAAGGCGGGGCCATCAGTGAGCAGTTCTTC.

This clonotype was found a few times. V usage is TRBV28 and J usage is TRBJ2-1; TRBD2 aligns across 14 bases. Trimming removed 5 bases from V and 9 bases from J; junction bases left unmatched: 9. This CDR3 has 16 amino acids. From germline, CDR1 is MDHEN and CDR2 SYDVKM. Here the CDR3 reads CASSPGGLAGVGEQFF. CDR3 DNA: TGTGCCAGCAGTCCCGGGGGACTAGCGGGAGTGGGTGAGCAGTTCTTC. Filled out from reference TRBV28 and TRBJ2-1, the complete variable domain reads DVKVTQSSRYLVKRTGEKVFLECVQDMDHENMFWYRQDPGLGLRLIYFSYDVKMKEKGDIPEGYSVSREKKERFSLILESASTNQTSMYLCASSPGGLAGVGEQFFGPGTRLTVL.

The chain couples TRBV20-1 to TRBJ1-5; D ambiguous. The CDR3 covers 15 residues. Trimming stripped 3 bases from V and 2 bases from J, with 14 bases between. The germline CDR1 and CDR2 sequences are DFQATT and SNEGSKA (reference sequence). The CDR3 region is CSASRLSKGNQPQHF. The CDR3 DNA reads as TGCAGTGCTAGTAGGCTGTCAAAGGGCAATCAGCCCCAGCATTTT.

V usage is TRBV29-1 and J usage is TRBJ2-3; D may be TRBD1 (6 bases). V lost 7 bases, J lost 3 bases, and 14 bases lay in between. This CDR3 spans 13 amino acids. Germline V lookup: CDR1 SQVTM, CDR2 ANQGSEA. CDR3 coding DNA: TGCAGCGGGAAGGGACATTATACAGATACGCAGTATTTT. This codes for CSGKGHYTDTQYF.

J is TRBJ1-4 and V is TRBV28; the D gene is possibly TRBD1 (5 bases). Trimming removed 7 bases at V and 5 bases at J, with 20 bases between. The CDR3 is 16 amino acids. Germline loops: CDR1 MDHEN, CDR2 SYDVKM. The CDR3 DNA is TGTGCCAGCAATCCCATGACGGGGACGGGAAATGAAAAACTGTTTTTT. Translating gives CASNPMTGTGNEKLFF.

This clonotype was counted between two and nine times. This chain connects TRBV5-1 to TRBJ2-1; 8 bases line up with TRBD2. J lost 2 bases, V lost 6 bases, and 7 bases had no gene match. The CDR3 spans 15 residues. Germline V CDR1 and CDR2: SGHRS, YFSETQ. The CDR3: CASTGGGNTYNEQFF. The CDR3 DNA sequence: TGCGCCAGCACCGGGGGGGGAAACACCTACAATGAGCAGTTCTTC.

The sample holds a few counts of this clonotype. The rearrangement joins TRBV5-1 to TRBJ1-1, with D possibly matching TRBD1 (5 bases). V shed 4 bases and J shed 1 base, with 11 bases lying between them. The CDR3 sequence is 14 residues long. Germline CDR1 reads SGHRS; CDR2 reads YFSETQ. The CDR3 bases are TGCGCCAGCAGCCCGGGACTGACGAACACTGAAGCTTTCTTT. Translated: CASSPGLTNTEAFF.

This clonotype was seen ten or more times. The CDR3 loop is CASSSPGQGAYEQYF. The CDR3 DNA is TGTGCCAGCAGCAGTCCAGGACAGGGGGCCTACGAGCAGTACTTC. The chain carries TRBV7-9 and TRBJ2-7, with 10 bases matching TRBD1. The germline CDR1 and CDR2 sequences are SEHNR and FQNEAQ (reference sequence). V lost 5 bases, J lost 2 bases, and 6 bases stayed unmatched. This CDR3 region has 15 residues.

Only a few counts were recorded for this clonotype. The gene calls are TRBV6-1 and TRBJ2-2, with D unclear. The length of the CDR3 is 15 residues. V lost 11 bases to trimming and J lost 2 bases, with 18 bases between them. The germline V gene has CDR1 MNHNS and CDR2 SASEGT. CDR3 bases: TGTGCCTCAAAATCTGCGCGCACAAACACCGGGGAGCTGTTTTTT. Translation gives CASKSARTNTGELFF.